These 24 T cell receptor beta chains were all obtained from the same sample, sequenced in a study of siplizumab effects on memory and regulatory T cells. The table came from immunoSEQ multiplex PCR; TCRdb's copy has only in-frame clones and leaves some out. The sample shows about 100,000 clones, around 92% of them seen only once. Sequencing was done on a sample of CD4+ T cells sorted from blood. Receptors originate from a human donor in good health.

The chain has TRBV18 and TRBJ2-5; D is possibly TRBD1 or TRBD2 (5 bases each). Germline CDR1 is KGHSH and CDR2 is LQKENI. There are 15 residues in the CDR3. V shed 3 bases and J shed 1 base, with 12 bases lying between them. The CDR3 bases are TGTGCCAGCTCACCTTCGGGACCCCCCCAAGAGACCCAGTACTTC. It encodes CASSPSGPPQETQYF.

This chain connects TRBV6-1 to TRBJ2-7; D is unclear. Looked up from germline, CDR1 is MNHNS and CDR2 is SASEGT. V was clipped by 2 bases and J by 0 bases, with 8 bases between them. The CDR3 has 14 residues. Here the CDR3 reads CASSEQDLSYEQYF. CDR3 sequence (DNA): TGTGCCAGCAGTGAACAAGACCTCTCCTACGAGCAGTACTTC.

The chain has TRBV30 and TRBJ2-3, with D unclear. The CDR3 extends over 12 amino acids. The V and J ends lost 0 bases and 6 bases respectively, with 7 bases between them. Germline CDR1 reads GTSNPN; CDR2 reads SVGIG (reference sequence). In DNA, the CDR3 is TGTGCCTGGAGTGTAAACAGCGATACGCAGTATTTT. Translation gives CAWSVNSDTQYF.

The J gene is TRBJ2-1, the V gene TRBV7-3, with 7 bases fitting TRBD1. J lost 6 bases, V lost 5 bases, and 7 bases had no gene match. The germline V gene has CDR1 SGHTA and CDR2 FQGTGA. This CDR3 comprises 14 residues. CDR3 nucleotide sequence: TGTGCCAGCAGCCCCGGGACAGACCTCAATGAGCAGTTCTTC. Residues: CASSPGTDLNEQFF.

The chain combines TRBV9 with TRBJ1-2, with no clear D. This CDR3 is built from 13 residues. Germline assignment: CDR1 SGDLS and CDR2 YYNGEE. The V and J ends lost 1 base and 4 bases respectively, with 8 bases between them. The CDR3 DNA is TGTGCCAGCAGCGTACCGGATAGCTATGGCTACACCTTC. Protein: CASSVPDSYGYTF.

The chain couples TRBV28 to TRBJ2-1; 12 bases match TRBD2. Trimming at V came to 5 bases and at J to 4 bases, leaving 6 bases not matched to a gene. Germline loops: CDR1 MDHEN, CDR2 SYDVKM. The CDR3 totals 16 residues. Here the CDR3 reads CASSPTSGGRYNEQFF. For the CDR3, the DNA is TGTGCCAGCAGTCCCACTAGCGGGGGGCGATACAATGAGCAGTTCTTC.

The rearrangement uses TRBV7-8 and TRBJ2-3; D may be TRBD1 (6 bases). Per the germline V gene, CDR1 is SGHVS and CDR2 is FQNEAQ. The CDR3 totals 16 residues. The V and J ends lost 0 bases and 0 bases respectively, with 10 bases between them. This CDR3 is CASSLAQGLSTDTQYF. DNA of the CDR3: TGTGCCAGCAGCTTAGCGCAGGGGCTAAGCACAGATACGCAGTATTTT.

The V and J genes are TRBV25-1 and TRBJ2-3, with a possible D match to TRBD1 (6 bases). The CDR3 has 15 residues. CDR1 is MGHDK, CDR2 SYGVNS, per germline. Trimming took off 3 bases at V and 2 bases at J, with 12 bases between the two ends. CDR3 sequence: CASSDQGHPTDTQYF. CDR3 sequence (DNA): TGTGCCAGCAGTGATCAGGGGCATCCCACAGATACGCAGTATTTT.

The chain employs TRBV10-3 and TRBJ1-1, with a tentative D call TRBD1 (6 bases). V shed 10 bases and J shed 4 bases, with 16 bases lying between them. The CDR3 spans 13 residues. CDR1 and CDR2 from the germline V gene are ENHRY and SYGVKD. The CDR3 DNA reads as TGTGCCACCAGGTTTGAGGGGGTCACTGAAGCTTTCTTT. Protein: CATRFEGVTEAFF.

The chain is built from TRBV2 and TRBJ2-7, with D possibly TRBD2 on 7 matching bases. CDR1 SNHLY and CDR2 FYNNEI come from the germline V gene. The germline V and J ends were trimmed by 6 bases and 7 bases, with 13 bases remaining between them. This CDR3 is built from 12 residues. The CDR3 here is CASSLGGLEQYF. In nucleotides, the CDR3 is TGTGCCAGCAGCCTGGGGGGGCTGGAGCAGTACTTC.

The CDR3 coding sequence is TGTGCCAGCAGCTTAGATAGGGGGCAAGAGACCCAGTACTTC. Translation gives CASSLDRGQETQYF. This rearrangement joins TRBV11-3 to TRBJ2-5, with D possibly matching TRBD1 (6 bases). V lost 0 bases and J lost 2, with 7 bases in between. CDR1 is SGHNT and CDR2 is YENEEA in the germline V gene. The CDR3 is made up of 14 amino acids.

The gene calls are TRBV5-4 and TRBJ2-2, with D hard to call. The CDR3 length is 14 residues. Trimming took off 0 bases at V and 0 bases at J, with 3 bases between the two ends. The V gene's germline CDR1 is SGHNT and CDR2 YYREEE (reference sequence). The CDR3 DNA sequence: TGTGCCAGCAGCTTGGCAGCGAACACCGGGGAGCTGTTTTTT. Its translation: CASSLAANTGELFF.

This chain connects TRBV25-1 to TRBJ2-5; D is uncertain. Germline-derived CDR1 and CDR2 are MGHDK and SYGVNS. Trimming took 2 bases from V and 1 from J, leaving 11 bases between them. The CDR3 spans 15 residues. The DNA of the CDR3 is TGTGCCAGCAGTGAAGGGGTCGGGTTCCAAGAGACCCAGTACTTC. Its translation: CASSEGVGFQETQYF. Full variable domain (rest looked up from reference TRBV25-1 and TRBJ2-5): EADIYQTPRYLVIGTGKKITLECSQTMGHDKMYWYQQDPGMELHLIHYSYGVNSTEKGDLSSESTVSRIRTEHFPLTLESARPSHTSQYLCASSEGVGFQETQYFGPGTRLLVL.

The rearrangement links TRBV11-2 to TRBJ2-4; D might be TRBD2 (6 bases). Trimming removed 5 bases at V and 3 bases at J, with 17 bases between. This CDR3 has 16 residues. Germline V gene sequence: CDR1 SGHAT, CDR2 FQNNGV. CDR3 DNA: TGTGCCAGCAGCCCCTTTAGCGGAGGGGACAAAAACATTCAGTACTTC. This translates into CASSPFSGGDKNIQYF.

J is TRBJ2-7 and V is TRBV28; the match to TRBD1 covers 7 bases. Germline V lookup: CDR1 MDHEN, CDR2 SYDVKM. J lost 4 bases, V lost 5 bases, and 14 bases had no gene match. CDR3 length: 16 residues. The CDR3 loop is CASSPRTGTVGYEQYF. In DNA form, the CDR3 reads TGTGCCAGCAGTCCCAGGACTGGGACAGTAGGTTACGAGCAGTACTTC.

This rearrangement joins TRBV10-3 to TRBJ2-5; D gene unclear. The DNA end favors TRBJ2-7, so the J call may be wrong. The CDR3 runs to 12 residues. Germline V lookup: CDR1 ENHRY, CDR2 SYGVKD. CDR3 sequence (DNA): TGTGCCATCGGGCCCTTTGCCGGCGAGCAGTACTTC. Its translation is CAIGPFAGEQYF.

The chain recombines TRBV2 with TRBJ2-5, with a weak D call TRBD2 (6 bases). With 6 bases removed from V and 4 bases from J, the gap between germline ends came to 9 bases. CDR1 and CDR2 from the germline V gene are SNHLY and FYNNEI. The CDR3 runs 12 residues. The CDR3 is CASRGAGETQYF. DNA of the CDR3: TGTGCCAGCAGGGGAGCGGGAGAGACCCAGTACTTC.

This clone was counted only a few times. DNA of the CDR3: TGTGCCAGCAGTGAAGAGGGGGGTCTCAATTCACCCCTCCACTTT. Protein product: CASSEEGGLNSPLHF. This sequence joins TRBV2 and TRBJ1-6; maybe TRBD1 (6 bases). V was pared by 1 base and J by 7 bases, with 11 bases between. This CDR3 is built from 15 residues. Germline V gene lookup returns CDR1 SNHLY and CDR2 FYNNEI.

The chain carries TRBV10-3 and TRBJ2-1, with 7 bases lining up with TRBD1. The germline V gene has CDR1 ENHRY and CDR2 SYGVKD. This CDR3 spans 15 amino acids. J gave up 6 bases and V 0 bases, and 5 bases lay outside the gene matches. CDR3 in amino acids: CAISESGGQGNEQFF. The CDR3 DNA reads as TGTGCCATCAGTGAGTCAGGGGGCCAGGGCAATGAGCAGTTCTTC.

The rearrangement uses TRBV30 and TRBJ1-1; 7 bases line up with TRBD1. J was trimmed by 0 bases and V by 0 bases; bases with no gene match: 4. CDR1 GTSNPN and CDR2 SVGIG come from the germline V gene (reference sequence). The CDR3 spans 15 residues. This chain's CDR3 is CAWSVRQGVNTEAFF. The DNA for the CDR3 is TGTGCCTGGAGTGTACGTCAGGGGGTGAACACTGAAGCTTTCTTT.

The V gene is TRBV7-2, the J gene TRBJ2-7; D remains unclear. CDR3 length: 13 amino acids. Germline loops: CDR1 SGHTA, CDR2 FQGNSA. V lost 1 base, J lost 6 bases, and 10 bases lay in between. The CDR3 sequence is CASSLGAYGEQYF. The CDR3 coding sequence is TGTGCCAGCAGCTTAGGTGCCTATGGCGAGCAGTACTTC.

The chain recombines TRBV7-2 with TRBJ1-2; 9 positions agree with TRBD1. The CDR3 extends over 13 amino acids. V lost 7 bases and J lost 6; bases outside the gene matches: 6. Per the germline V gene, CDR1 is SGHTA and CDR2 is FQGNSA. CDR3 nucleotides: TGTGCCAGCACCCCGAGGACAGGGGATGGCTACACCTTC. Translating gives CASTPRTGDGYTF.

V is TRBV4-2 and J is TRBJ2-1; no definite D call. Germline lookup yields CDR1 LGHNA and CDR2 YNFKEQ. V was cut by 0 bases and J by 10 bases, with 7 bases left in between. This CDR3 has 12 residues. This CDR3 reads CASSQDEVEQFF. The CDR3 DNA follows: TGTGCCAGCAGCCAAGACGAGGTCGAGCAGTTCTTC.

This clone appeared a single time. This chain connects TRBV6-1 to TRBJ2-7; D gene uncertain. CDR1 and CDR2 (germline): MNHNS, SASEGT. Trimming removed 5 bases from V and 4 bases from J, with 9 bases in between. The CDR3 is 12 amino acids. CDR3 region: CASSLGQYEQYF. The CDR3 DNA is TGTGCCAGCAGTCTGGGTCAATACGAGCAGTACTTC.